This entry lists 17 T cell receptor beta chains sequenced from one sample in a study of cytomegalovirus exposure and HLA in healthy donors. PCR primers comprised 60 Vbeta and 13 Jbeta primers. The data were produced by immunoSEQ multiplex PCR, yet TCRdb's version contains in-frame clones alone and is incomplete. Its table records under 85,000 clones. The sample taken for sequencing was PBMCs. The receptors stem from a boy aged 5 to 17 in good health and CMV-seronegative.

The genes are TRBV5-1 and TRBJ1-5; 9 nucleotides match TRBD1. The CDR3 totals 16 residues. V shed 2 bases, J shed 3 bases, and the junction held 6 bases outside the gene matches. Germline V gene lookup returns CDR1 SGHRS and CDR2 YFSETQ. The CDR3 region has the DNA TGCGCCAGCAGCTTCGACGGGACAGGGAACAATCAGCCCCAGCATTTT. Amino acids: CASSFDGTGNNQPQHF.

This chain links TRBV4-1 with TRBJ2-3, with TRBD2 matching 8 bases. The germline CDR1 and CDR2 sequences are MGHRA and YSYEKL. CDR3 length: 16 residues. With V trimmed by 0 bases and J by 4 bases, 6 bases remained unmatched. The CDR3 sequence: CASSQDPSGPADTQYF. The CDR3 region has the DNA TGCGCCAGCAGCCAAGATCCTAGCGGGCCTGCAGATACGCAGTATTTT.

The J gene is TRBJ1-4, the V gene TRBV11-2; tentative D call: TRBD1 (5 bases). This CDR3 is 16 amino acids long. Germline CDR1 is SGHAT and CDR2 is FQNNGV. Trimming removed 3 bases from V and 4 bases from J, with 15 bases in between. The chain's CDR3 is CASSFNVQGHNEKLFF. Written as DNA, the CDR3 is TGTGCCAGCAGCTTCAACGTTCAGGGCCATAATGAAAAACTGTTTTTT.

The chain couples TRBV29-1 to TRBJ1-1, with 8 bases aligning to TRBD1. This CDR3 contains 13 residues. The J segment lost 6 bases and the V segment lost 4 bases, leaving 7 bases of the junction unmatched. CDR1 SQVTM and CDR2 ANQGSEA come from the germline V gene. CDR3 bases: TGCAGCGTTGTATCGCAGGGGGCCGCTGAAGCTTTCTTT. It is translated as CSVVSQGAAEAFF.

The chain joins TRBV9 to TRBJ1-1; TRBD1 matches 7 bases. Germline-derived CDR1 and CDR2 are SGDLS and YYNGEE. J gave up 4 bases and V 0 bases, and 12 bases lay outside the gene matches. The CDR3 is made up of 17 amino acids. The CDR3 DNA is TGTGCCAGCAGCGTAGATGTGGAGGGGGCGGCGGGCACTGAAGCTTTCTTT. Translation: CASSVDVEGAAGTEAFF.

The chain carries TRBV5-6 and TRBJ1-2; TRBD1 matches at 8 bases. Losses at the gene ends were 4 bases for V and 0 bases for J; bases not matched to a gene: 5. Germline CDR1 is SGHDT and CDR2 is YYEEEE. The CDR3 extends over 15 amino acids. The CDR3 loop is CASSPRQGTNYGYTF. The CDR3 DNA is TGTGCCAGCAGCCCTAGACAGGGGACTAACTATGGCTACACCTTC.

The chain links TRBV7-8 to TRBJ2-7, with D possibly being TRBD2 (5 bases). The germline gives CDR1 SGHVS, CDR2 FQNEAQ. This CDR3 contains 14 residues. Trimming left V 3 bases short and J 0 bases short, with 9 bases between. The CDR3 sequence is CASSFGGSSYEQYF. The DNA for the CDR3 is TGTGCCAGCAGCTTTGGCGGGTCCTCCTACGAGCAGTACTTC.

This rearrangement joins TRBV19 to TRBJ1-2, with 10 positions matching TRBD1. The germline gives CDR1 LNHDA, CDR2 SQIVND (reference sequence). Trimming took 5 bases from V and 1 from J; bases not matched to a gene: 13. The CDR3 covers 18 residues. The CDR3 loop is CASSAPGDRGPYNYGYTF. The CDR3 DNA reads TGTGCCAGTAGTGCTCCTGGGGACAGGGGCCCCTATAACTATGGCTACACCTTC.

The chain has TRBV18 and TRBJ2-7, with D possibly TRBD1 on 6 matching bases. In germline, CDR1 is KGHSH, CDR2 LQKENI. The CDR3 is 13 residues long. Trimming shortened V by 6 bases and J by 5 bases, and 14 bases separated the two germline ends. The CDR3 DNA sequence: TGTGCCAGCTCCCCTCAGGGGATGCACGAGCAGTACTTC. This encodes CASSPQGMHEQYF.

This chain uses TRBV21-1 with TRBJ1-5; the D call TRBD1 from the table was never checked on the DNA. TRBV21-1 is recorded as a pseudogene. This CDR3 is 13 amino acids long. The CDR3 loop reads CASSQTWPQPQHF. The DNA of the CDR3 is TGTGCCAGCAGCCAAACGTGGCCTCAGCCCCAGCATTTT.

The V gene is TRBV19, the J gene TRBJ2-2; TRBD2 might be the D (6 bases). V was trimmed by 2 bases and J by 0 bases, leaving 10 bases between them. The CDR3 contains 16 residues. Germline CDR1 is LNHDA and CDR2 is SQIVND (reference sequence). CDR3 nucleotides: TGTGCCAGTAGTATATTACCGGGGGCGAACACCGGGGAGCTGTTTTTT. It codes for CASSILPGANTGELFF.

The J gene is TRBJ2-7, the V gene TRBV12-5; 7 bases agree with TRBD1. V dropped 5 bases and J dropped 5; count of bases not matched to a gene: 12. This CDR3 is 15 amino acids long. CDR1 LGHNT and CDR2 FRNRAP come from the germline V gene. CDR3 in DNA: TGTGCTAGTGGTGCCTCAGGCAGGGGGATCGACGAGCAGTACTTC. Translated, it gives CASGASGRGIDEQYF.

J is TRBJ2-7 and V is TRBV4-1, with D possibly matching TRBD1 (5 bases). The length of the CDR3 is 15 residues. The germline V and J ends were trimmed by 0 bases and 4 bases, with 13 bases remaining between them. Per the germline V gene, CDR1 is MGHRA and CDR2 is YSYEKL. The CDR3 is CASSQDRQTGYEQYF. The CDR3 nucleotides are TGCGCCAGCAGCCAAGATCGACAAACAGGATACGAGCAGTACTTC.

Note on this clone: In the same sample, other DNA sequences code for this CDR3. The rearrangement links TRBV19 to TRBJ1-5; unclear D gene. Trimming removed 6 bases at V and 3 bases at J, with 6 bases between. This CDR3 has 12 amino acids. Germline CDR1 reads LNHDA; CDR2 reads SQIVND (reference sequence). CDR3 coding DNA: TGTGCCAGTAGAAGCTCCAATCAGCCCCAGCATTTT. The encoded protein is CASRSSNQPQHF.

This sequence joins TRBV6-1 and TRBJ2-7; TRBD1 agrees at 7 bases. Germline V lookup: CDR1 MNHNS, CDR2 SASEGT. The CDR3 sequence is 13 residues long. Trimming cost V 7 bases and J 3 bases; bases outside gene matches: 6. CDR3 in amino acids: CASNPGQYYEQYF. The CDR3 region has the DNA TGTGCCAGCAACCCGGGACAGTACTACGAGCAGTACTTC.

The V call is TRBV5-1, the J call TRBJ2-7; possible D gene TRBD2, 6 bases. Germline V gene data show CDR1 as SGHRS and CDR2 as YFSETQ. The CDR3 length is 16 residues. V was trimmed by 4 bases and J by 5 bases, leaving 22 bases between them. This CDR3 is CASSPNSGGFGHEQYF. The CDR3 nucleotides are TGCGCCAGCAGCCCGAACAGTGGGGGGTTTGGGCACGAGCAGTACTTC.

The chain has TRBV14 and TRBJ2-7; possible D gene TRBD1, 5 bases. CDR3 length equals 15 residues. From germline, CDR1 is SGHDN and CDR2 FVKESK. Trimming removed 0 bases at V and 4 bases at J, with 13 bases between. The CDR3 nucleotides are TGTGCCAGCAGCCAAGAGACAGACCCTCTTTACGAGCAGTACTTC. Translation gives CASSQETDPLYEQYF.